This T cell receptor beta chain was obtained from a study of CD8+ T cells in alopecia areata. Study in general: Treated patients swallowed 5 to 10 mg of oral tofacitinib twice daily. The SALT score measured affected scalp surface percentage in treated patients.

Extracted RNA was reverse transcribed into cDNA, the sequencing template. TCRdb's copy holds only in-frame clones and misses some; the assay was immunoSEQ multiplex PCR. The sample records approximately 180,000 clones, over 55% being singletons. Documented treatment: oral pan-JAK inhibitor, 5-10 mg twice daily. Starting from PBMCs, sorting isolated CD4+ and CD8+ T cells. Germline V gene data show CDR1 as MNHEY and CDR2 as SMNVEV (reference sequence). Trimming took off 6 bases at V and 7 bases at J, with 12 bases between the two ends. This CDR3 has 13 amino acids. This clonotype originated in a human donor with alopecia areata. The chain joins TRBV27 to TRBJ2-2; D tentatively reads TRBD1 or TRBD2 (5 bases each). The starting material was CD4+ T cells sorted from blood, obtained at week 24, from a patient treated with tofacitinib. The CDR3 protein is CASRDTRVGELFF. The CDR3 DNA reads as TGTGCCAGCAGGGACACTAGGGTCGGGGAGCTGTTTTTT.